A single T cell receptor beta chain is shown here with its context. This sample was taken from a study of OX40 agonist ivuxolimab in advanced cancers. The assay was immunoSEQ multiplex PCR, and TCRdb's table has in-frame clones only and misses some. The table has tens of thousands of clones, about 87% seen once. The length of the CDR3 is 17 residues. Germline V gene sequence: CDR1 LNHDA, CDR2 SQIVND (reference sequence). The V end was cut by 5 bases, the J end by 0 bases, with 17 bases between. The specimen comprised CD4+ or CD8+ T cells sorted from blood, sampled in a trial of the OX40 agonist ivuxolimab. The receptor was isolated from an adult with an advanced solid tumor such as melanoma, head and neck, liver or kidney cancer. The gene calls are TRBV19 and TRBJ1-5, with D uncertain. CDR3 in amino acids: CASSLSGRPYSNQPQHF. Written as DNA, the CDR3 is TGTGCCAGTAGTTTGTCGGGGAGACCTTATAGCAATCAGCCCCAGCATTTT.